What follows are 5 T cell receptor beta chains derived from one specimen sequenced in a study of tumor-infiltrating lymphocytes in oesophageal squamous cell carcinoma. TCRdb recomputed calls from the PCR reads with MiXCR, one row per CDR3 protein. Among 9,500 to 15,000 distinct CDR3 sequences listed, roughly 51% were seen once. Sequenced material: esophageal tumor tissue. The receptors were sampled from a female donor with esophageal squamous cell carcinoma.

A remark on this clonotype: The final CDR3 position lacks the conserved phenylalanine or tryptophan, pointing to a likely read error. The limits of the CDR3 on the DNA are not certain, so only TCRdb's listed CDR3 is given. This chain connects TRBV7-9 to TRBJ2-6; the DNA was not used to check the table's D call, TRBD1. The CDR3 is 17 residues long, ends included. Per the germline V gene, CDR1 is SEHNR and CDR2 is FQNEAQ (reference sequence). CDR3 amino acids: CASSLQGTLNRGQYFGA.

The rearrangement links TRBV7-4 to TRBJ2-1; D ambiguous. The last part of the DNA fits TRBJ1-2 better; the J call may be wrong. The germline CDR1 and CDR2 sequences are SGHVT and SQSDAQ. The CDR3 consists of 14 residues. The CDR3 loop is CASSPDVTNYGYTF. In DNA form, the CDR3 reads TGTGCCAGCAGCCCAGATGTGACCAACTATGGCTACACCTTC.

The chain combines TRBV12-3 or TRBV12-4 with TRBJ2-5; no reliable D call. The J call may be mistaken, given a closer DNA end match to TRBJ2-1. This CDR3 has 14 residues. The CDR3 nucleotides are TGTGCCAGCAGTACGTCCGGGTACTACAATGAGCAGTTCTTC. It translates to CASSTSGYYNEQFF.

Concerning this clonotype: The junction and the germline gene differ at one end; a read error may be behind it. The chain is built from TRBV5-1 and TRBJ2-4; TRBD1 agrees at 12 bases. Gene TRBJ2-1 matches the end of the DNA better, so the J call may be wrong. This CDR3 is 15 amino acids long. Germline V gene sequence: CDR1 SGHRS, CDR2 YFSETQ. In DNA form, the CDR3 reads TGCGCCAGCAGCTTTGGGACAGGGGGCTACGATGAGCAGTTCTTC. It encodes CASSFGTGGYDEQFF.

Written as DNA, the CDR3 is TGTGCCAGCAGCTCGATGGCAGCCAACGTCCTGACTTTC. Protein sequence: CASSSMAANVLTF. The V call is TRBV7-6, the J call TRBJ2-6; D ambiguous. Germline CDR1 SGHVS, CDR2 FNYEAQ. Trimming cost V 4 bases and J 7 bases, with 8 bases left between them. This CDR3 has 13 residues.